This T cell receptor beta chain was identified in a study of T cell repertoires in cytomegalovirus infection. With 6 bases removed from V and 0 bases from J, the gap between germline ends came to 11 bases. The CDR3 length is 14 residues. Germline V gene sequence: CDR1 SGHTA, CDR2 FQGNSA. TCRdb fed the reads into MiXCR, producing one record per CDR3 protein. Of 150,000 to 200,000 distinct CDR3 sequences listed, roughly a fifth are singletons. This clonotype occurred many times. Sequencing was performed on PBMCs. This chain connects TRBV7-2 to TRBJ1-2; D may be TRBD1 (6 bases). The clonotype originates from a human donor in good health (CMV status not recorded). Some clones in this sample may be carry-over from other donors' samples. The CDR3 bases are TGTGCCAGCAGAAGGACAGAGACTAACTATGGCTACACCTTC. This sequence encodes CASRRTETNYGYTF.